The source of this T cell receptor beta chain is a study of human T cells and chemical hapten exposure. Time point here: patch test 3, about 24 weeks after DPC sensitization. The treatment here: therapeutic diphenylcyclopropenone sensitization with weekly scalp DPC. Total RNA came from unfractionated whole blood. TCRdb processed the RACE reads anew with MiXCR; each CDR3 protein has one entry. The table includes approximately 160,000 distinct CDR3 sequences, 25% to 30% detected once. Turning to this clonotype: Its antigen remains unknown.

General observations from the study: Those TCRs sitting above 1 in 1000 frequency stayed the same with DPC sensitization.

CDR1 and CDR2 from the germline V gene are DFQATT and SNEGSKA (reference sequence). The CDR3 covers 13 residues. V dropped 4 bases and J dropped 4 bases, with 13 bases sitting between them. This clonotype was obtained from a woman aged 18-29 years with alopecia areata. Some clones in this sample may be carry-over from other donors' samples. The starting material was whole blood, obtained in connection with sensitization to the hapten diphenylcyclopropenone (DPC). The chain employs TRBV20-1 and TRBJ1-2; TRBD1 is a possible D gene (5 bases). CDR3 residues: CSANTRGGYGYTF. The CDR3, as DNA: TGCAGTGCTAATACTCGTGGGGGCTATGGCTACACCTTC.